This T cell receptor beta chain came from a study of cytomegalovirus exposure and HLA in healthy donors. TCRdb keeps only in-frame clones here, not all; method: immunoSEQ multiplex PCR. Found here are 150,000 or so clones, 85% to 90% of them singletons; the top ten hold less than 7%. Points on this clone: Its antigen is unidentified.

The CDR3 spans 14 residues. The germline V gene encodes CDR1 SNHLY and CDR2 FYNNEI. The V and J ends lost 7 bases and 1 base respectively, with 12 bases between them. The study, taken as a whole, reports: A few chains linked to CMV were shown in vitro to be specific for CMV antigens. Using the classifier, cytomegalovirus status was reportedly diagnosed with high specificity and sensitivity.

The TCR originated in a woman aged 25 to 39 in good health and CMV-seropositive. J is TRBJ2-3 and V is TRBV2, with D unresolved. Sequences were obtained from PBMCs. The DNA of the CDR3 is TGTGCCAGCAAAAAGGAGTGGGGCACAGATACGCAGTATTTT. Protein product: CASKKEWGTDTQYF.